Listed below are T cell receptor beta chains from one sample, sequenced in a study of blood T cell repertoires in COVID-19. Method: immunoSEQ multiplex PCR; TCRdb's copy keeps in-frame clones and lacks some. Counted here are 110,000 to 150,000 clones, 80% to 90% occurring once; the ten biggest clones make up over 2.5%. The specimen sequenced was peripheral blood. The receptors were gathered from a man in his fifties or sixties with active or convalescent COVID-19. Both conserved end residues are part of each CDR3. D genes are given only for firm matches. Not every row has a clone size; where given, it reads once, few, many or a size class.

TRBJ1-5,NA,TRBV19,NA,14,TGTGCCAGTACCTGGGACACATCAAATCAGCCCCAGCATTTT,CASTWDTSNQPQHF
TRBJ1-2,NA,TRBV6-5,TRBD1,15,TGTGCCAGCAGTTACTCGTGGACAGGGAGTGGTGGCTACACCTTC,CASSYSWTGSGGYTF
TRBJ1-4,NA,TRBV18,NA,15,TGTGCCAGCTCACCACTCGGTCCCCCTAATGAAAAACTGTTTTTT,CASSPLGPPNEKLFF
TRBJ2-3,NA,TRBV5-4,TRBD2,13,TGTGCCAGCAGCTTTCCAGCGGGAAGGGTGCAGTATTTT,CASSFPAGRVQYF
TRBJ2-5,NA,TRBV2,TRBD1,15,TGTGCCAGCAGTTTTATCGGGACAGCCCAAGAGACCCAGTACTTC,CASSFIGTAQETQYF
TRBJ2-7,NA,TRBV27,NA,15,TGTGCCAGCAGTTTATTGCCCTGGGCCCCGTACGAGCAGTACTTC,CASSLLPWAPYEQYF
TRBJ1-2,NA,TRBV24-1,TRBD1,13,TGTGCCACCAGTGATCACAGGGGGACGGGCTACACCTTC,CATSDHRGTGYTF
TRBJ1-1,NA,TRBV6-5,TRBD1,15,TGTGCCAGCAGTTACGACGGACAGGGTATCACTGAAGCTTTCTTT,CASSYDGQGITEAFF
TRBJ2-3,NA,TRBV29-1,NA,13,TGCAGCGTTGCAAGGGGGAGATCAGATACGCAGTATTTT,CSVARGRSDTQYF
TRBJ2-7,NA,TRBV15,NA,16,TGTGCCACCAGCAGAGTGCTCGGGACTGGAGCCTACGAGCAGTACTTC,CATSRVLGTGAYEQYF
TRBJ2-5,NA,TRBV7-9,TRBD1,15,TGTGCCAGCAGCTTAGGATCAGGGGGCAGGGAGACCCAGTACTTC,CASSLGSGGRETQYF
TRBJ1-2,NA,TRBV29-1,TRBD1,13,TGCAGCGCGAGACAGGGACCTAACTATGGCTACACCTTC,CSARQGPNYGYTF
TRBJ1-1,NA,TRBV4-1,NA,16,TGCGCCAGCAGCCAAATACGCCTGGGACTGTACACTGAAGCTTTCTTT,CASSQIRLGLYTEAFF
TRBJ1-5,once,TRBV21-1,NA,15,TGTGCCAGTCGGGGGGCCAGGGGGCATGGACAGCCCCAGCATTTT,CASRGARGHGQPQHF
TRBJ2-3,once,TRBV9,TRBD2,17,TGTGCCAGCAGCGTAGACACTAGCGGGGCTAGCACAGATACGCAGTATTTT,CASSVDTSGASTDTQYF
TRBJ2-3,NA,TRBV30,NA,13,TGTGCCTGGAGTGTGGGCAGCACAGATACGCAGTATTTT,CAWSVGSTDTQYF
TRBJ2-1,NA,TRBV7-3,NA,13,TGTGCCAGCAGCTTAAGTAGTCTCGATGAGCAGTTCTTC,CASSLSSLDEQFF
TRBJ1-2,NA,TRBV7-2,NA,14,TGTGCCAGCAGCTTAGGCCCTACAGTGTTCGGCTACACCTTC,CASSLGPTVFGYTF
TRBJ2-3,NA,TRBV28,TRBD2,17,TGTGCCAGCAGCCGAATCGGCCTAGCGGGGGGGATGGATACGCAGTATTTT,CASSRIGLAGGMDTQYF
TRBJ2-7,few,TRBV5-8,TRBD2,15,TGTGCCAGCAGCTCCGGACTAGCGGGGGCCTACGAGCAGTACTTC,CASSSGLAGAYEQYF
TRBJ2-6,NA,TRBV28,TRBD1,16,TGTGCCAGCAGTCCAGGGGGTTTGACTGGGGCCAACGTCCTGACTTTC,CASSPGGLTGANVLTF
TRBJ1-2,NA,TRBV4-1,TRBD1,19,TGCGCCAGCAGCCAATCCATGGCAGGACAGGGGGCAAGGGGTTATGGCTACACCTTC,CASSQSMAGQGARGYGYTF
TRBJ1-4,NA,TRBV27,NA,13,TGTGCCAGCAGTGGCAGGGGAAGTGAAAAACTGTTTTTT,CASSGRGSEKLFF
TRBJ1-6,NA,TRBV7-3,NA,15,TGTGCCAGCAGCTCCGAGGGTAGTACGTCCTCACCCCTCCACTTT,CASSSEGSTSSPLHF
TRBJ1-5,once,TRBV7-9,NA,15,TGTGCCAGCAGCTTAGCGGGCCCTAGCAATCAGCCCCAGCATTTT,CASSLAGPSNQPQHF
TRBJ1-5,NA,TRBV6-2/TRBV6-3,TRBD1,16,TGTGCCAGCAGTTACTCGGGACAGGGGGGCAATCAGCCCCAGCATTTT,CASSYSGQGGNQPQHF
TRBJ2-7,NA,TRBV29-1,TRBD1,13,TGCAGCGCCCGCGGGACAGGGCAGAGCGAGCAGTACTTC,CSARGTGQSEQYF
TRBJ2-1,NA,TRBV7-2,NA,15,TGTGCCAGCAGCGCACAGTGGTTATCTGTGATGGAGCAGTTCTTC,CASSAQWLSVMEQFF
TRBJ2-7,NA,TRBV30,NA,19,TGTGCCTGGAGTGTAAAACGCGCGGCAGCTTTATGGAGCTCCTACGAGCAGTACTTC,CAWSVKRAAALWSSYEQYF
TRBJ1-1,once,TRBV5-4,TRBD1,12,TGTGCCAGCAGCTCACAGGGGAGAGAAGCTTTCTTT,CASSSQGREAFF
TRBJ2-7,NA,TRBV11-2,NA,14,TGTGCCAGCACCCCGTGGACAGATCCTTACGAGCAGTACTTC,CASTPWTDPYEQYF
TRBJ2-5,NA,TRBV3-1/TRBV3-2,TRBD2,14,TGTGCCAGCAGCCTTGGACTAGGCGGCGAGACCCAGTACTTC,CASSLGLGGETQYF
TRBJ2-7,NA,TRBV5-8,TRBD2,15,TGTGCCAGCAGCTTGGTAGCGGGGGGCCCCTACGAGCAGTACTTC,CASSLVAGGPYEQYF
TRBJ1-6,NA,TRBV7-9,NA,15,TGTGCCAGCAGCCGCGACCGCTTTCAGGCGTCACCCCTCCACTTT,CASSRDRFQASPLHF
TRBJ1-1,NA,TRBV27,NA,16,TGTGCCAGCACCTCTCTCCCTCCCGACTTGAACACTGAAGCTTTCTTT,CASTSLPPDLNTEAFF
TRBJ1-3,NA,TRBV28,NA,18,TGTGCCAGCAGCCCCGGTGGTTTGGGCAGGGTATCTGGAAACACCATATATTTT,CASSPGGLGRVSGNTIYF
TRBJ1-5,NA,TRBV18,NA,16,TGTGCCAGCTCACCAAGGGTACCTGGGGAGGATCAGCCCCAGCATTTT,CASSPRVPGEDQPQHF
TRBJ1-2,NA,TRBV19,TRBD1,16,TGTGCCAGTAGTATCCGGGACAGGGGGGGTAACTATGGCTACACCTTC,CASSIRDRGGNYGYTF
TRBJ2-3,NA,TRBV3-1/TRBV3-2,NA,16,TGTGCCAGCAGCCAAGTCAGGGGACCTAGCACAGATACGCAGTATTTT,CASSQVRGPSTDTQYF
TRBJ1-1,NA,TRBV7-2,NA,13,TGTGCCAGCAGCTCGGGGATTGGCCCATTAGCTTTCTTT,CASSSGIGPLAFF
TRBJ2-7,NA,TRBV19,TRBD2,19,TGTGCCAGTAGTATCAGGAGGCGGCAGAACAGCGGGAGACCCTACGAGCAGTACTTC,CASSIRRRQNSGRPYEQYF
TRBJ1-2,NA,TRBV5-1,NA,14,TGCGCCAGCAGCTTGGGGTCCGGGGACTATGGCTACACCTTC,CASSLGSGDYGYTF
TRBJ1-2,few,TRBV6-5,TRBD1,15,TGTGCCAGCAGTTACTCGGAGGGGGCCTTCGGTGGCTACACCTTC,CASSYSEGAFGGYTF